This T cell receptor (beta chain) was captured by sequencing in a study of naive and memory T cell subsets. Ligated cDNA underwent four rounds of PCR with nested alpha and beta constant region primers and SP2. TCRdb analysed the 5' RACE reads with MiXCR anew, one entry per CDR3 protein. This sample has 45,000 to 55,000 distinct CDR3 sequences; around 4.7% occur once, and the top ten carry around 0.8%. An oligonucleotide containing a UMI was ligated to the 3' end of TCR cDNA. RNA was extracted from 2.5 to 3 ml of whole blood of healthy adults. Reverse transcription used DNase-treated unsorted total RNA, aiming for about 1 to 1,100 ng. This clonotype was counted many times. The CDR3 loop spans 17 amino acids. The germline V gene encodes CDR1 LNHDA and CDR2 SQIVND (reference sequence). J was trimmed by 6 bases and V by 1 base; bases with no gene match: 6.

This receptor was identified in a female donor in good health. The gene calls are TRBV19 and TRBJ2-1; TRBD2 matches 13 bases. As DNA, the CDR3 is TGTGCCAGTAGTATAGGTAGCGGGACTAGCGGGATCAATGAGCAGTTCTTC. This codes for CASSIGSGTSGINEQFF.